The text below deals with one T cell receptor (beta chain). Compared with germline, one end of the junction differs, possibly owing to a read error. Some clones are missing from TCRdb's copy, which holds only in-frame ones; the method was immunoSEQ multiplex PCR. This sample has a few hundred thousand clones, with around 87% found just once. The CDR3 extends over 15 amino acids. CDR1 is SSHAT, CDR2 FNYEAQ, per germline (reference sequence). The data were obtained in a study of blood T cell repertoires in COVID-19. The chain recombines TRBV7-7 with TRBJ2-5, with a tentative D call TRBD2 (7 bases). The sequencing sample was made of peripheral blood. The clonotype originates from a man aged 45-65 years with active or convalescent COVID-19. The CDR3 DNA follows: TGTGCTAGCAGCTTACTCTGGGGGGGCGCAGAGACCCAGTACTTC. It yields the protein CASSLLWGGAETQYF.